One sample yielded the 32 T cell receptor beta chains listed below, sequenced in a study of vaccination effects on CD4 cells after COVID-19 (dated by TCRdb to the early 2020s). After about 9 days of culture, CD4+ T cells were isolated with the EasySep CD4+ T cell isolation kit. The method was the immunoSEQ multiplex PCR assay. The immuneACCESS repertoire file appears here via TCRdb, limited to in-frame rearrangements. These files lack a portion of the clones; in checked studies, under half of the deficit traces to unresolved V genes, and the cause of the others is not known. A total of 31,000 or so clones appear in this sample, about two thirds of them only once. The top ten clones comprise 3.8% of the sample. Their antigens are not known. Sequences were derived from CD4+ T cells from PBMCs cultured without peptide, sampled before COVID-19 vaccination. All receptors derive from a human donor who received a COVID-19 vaccine.

V usage is TRBV5-4 and J usage is TRBJ2-5, with D possibly TRBD1 on 5 matching bases. Between the trimmed V and J ends, which lost 0 bases and 4 bases, there was a span of 13 bases. Germline CDR1 is SGHNT and CDR2 is YYREEE (reference sequence). This CDR3 is 15 amino acids long. In nucleotides, the CDR3 is TGTGCCAGCAGCTTGGTCCAGGGCTTCGGAGAGACCCAGTACTTC. Residues: CASSLVQGFGETQYF.

This clone appeared a few times. The V gene is TRBV9, the J gene TRBJ2-1; TRBD2 matches 7 bases. This CDR3 region has 17 residues. Germline V gives CDR1 SGDLS, CDR2 YYNGEE. V gave up 0 bases and J gave up 5 bases; unmatched junction bases: 11. The CDR3 DNA sequence: TGTGCCAGCAGCGTAGGTCGGGCGGGGAGGGCTAACAATGAGCAGTTCTTC. It codes for CASSVGRAGRANNEQFF.

CDR3 sequence (DNA): TGTGCCAGCAGTCCAAGACAGGGCAACCACGAGCAGTACTTC. Protein sequence: CASSPRQGNHEQYF. V is TRBV27 and J is TRBJ2-7, with TRBD1 matching 7 bases. Germline loops: CDR1 MNHEY, CDR2 SMNVEV (reference sequence). V dropped 5 bases and J dropped 5; count of bases not matched to a gene: 9. The CDR3 extends over 14 amino acids.

The chain joins TRBV18 to TRBJ1-1; no reliable D call. The CDR3 loop spans 15 amino acids. Trimming shortened V by 3 bases and J by 0 bases, and 11 bases separated the two germline ends. Germline V lookup: CDR1 KGHSH, CDR2 LQKENI. Here the CDR3 DNA reads TGTGCCAGCTCACCTCTAAACAAAATGAACACTGAAGCTTTCTTT. It codes for CASSPLNKMNTEAFF.

This chain joins TRBV10-1 and TRBJ2-1; 10 bases map to TRBD1. The CDR3 extends over 13 amino acids. Germline loops: CDR1 WNHNN, CDR2 SYGVQD (reference sequence). The V segment lost 7 bases and the J segment 8 bases; nucleotides outside the gene matches: 5. The CDR3 DNA is TGCGCCAGCAAGAGGGACAGGGGTTATGAGCAGTTCTTC. It translates to CASKRDRGYEQFF.

This clone was picked up a small number of times. The V call is TRBV2, the J call TRBJ2-2, with no clear D. Germline lookup yields CDR1 SNHLY and CDR2 FYNNEI. The CDR3 runs to 14 residues. Trimming shortened V by 6 bases and J by 4 bases, and 12 bases separated the two germline ends. DNA of the CDR3: TGTGCCAGCAGCGCAACCAGTCCCACCGGGGAGCTGTTTTTT. Translating gives CASSATSPTGELFF.

In this sample, this clone is medium-sized. The J gene is TRBJ1-4, the V gene TRBV7-7; unclear D gene. The germline V gene has CDR1 SSHAT and CDR2 FNYEAQ (reference sequence). V was trimmed by 4 bases and J by 5 bases, leaving 14 bases between them. The CDR3 is 15 residues long. CDR3 DNA sequence: TGTGCCAGCAGCTCCGGTCGGGGTTCAAATGAAAAACTGTTTTTT. Translation gives CASSSGRGSNEKLFF.

This clone came up a few times. The CDR3, as DNA: TGTGCCAGCAGCGTAACCAAAGAGCCCCAGCATTTT. Translating gives CASSVTKEPQHF. The V call is TRBV7-9, the J call TRBJ1-5; D is uncertain. This CDR3 has 12 residues. From germline, CDR1 is SEHNR and CDR2 FQNEAQ (reference sequence). V lost 5 bases, J lost 8 bases, and 10 bases lay in between.

V is TRBV11-3 and J is TRBJ2-3; TRBD2 aligns across 11 bases. V lost 5 bases to trimming and J lost 8 bases; unmatched junction nucleotides: 9. CDR3 length: 15 amino acids. Per the germline V gene, CDR1 is SGHNT and CDR2 is YENEEA. The CDR3 loop is CASSQDSGGAGTQYF. CDR3 sequence (DNA): TGTGCCAGCAGCCAGGATAGCGGGGGGGCAGGTACGCAGTATTTT. Drawing the rest from reference TRBV11-3 and TRBJ2-3, the complete variable domain is EAGVVQSPRYKIIEKKQPVAFWCNPISGHNTLYWYLQNLGQGPELLIRYENEEAVDDSQLPKDRFSAERLKGVDSTLKIQPAELGDSAVYLCASSQDSGGAGTQYFGPGTRLTVL.

The V call is TRBV29-1, the J call TRBJ2-7; TRBD2 aligns across 8 bases. With 4 bases clipped from V and 3 bases from J, the junction kept 2 bases outside the gene matches. CDR1 is SQVTM, CDR2 ANQGSEA, per germline. The CDR3 runs 12 residues. The CDR3 here is CSVASGRYEQYF. CDR3 sequence (DNA): TGCAGCGTTGCTAGCGGGCGCTACGAGCAGTACTTC.

The chain links TRBV2 to TRBJ1-4, with D hard to call. This CDR3 contains 15 residues. CDR1 and CDR2 (germline): SNHLY, FYNNEI. V was shortened by 6 bases and J by 0 bases, with 11 bases between the two germline ends. Written as DNA, the CDR3 is TGTGCCAGCAGGCAGAACGGTGCAACTAATGAAAAACTGTTTTTT. The encoded protein is CASRQNGATNEKLFF.

The chain carries TRBV10-1 and TRBJ2-5, with D tentatively TRBD2 (5 bases). CDR1 and CDR2 (germline): WNHNN, SYGVQD (reference sequence). The V gene lost 6 bases and the J gene lost 2 bases, with 10 bases spanning the gap. The CDR3 consists of 13 residues. The chain's CDR3 is CASSMTIQETQYF. CDR3 coding DNA: TGCGCCAGCAGCATGACTATACAAGAGACCCAGTACTTC.

V gene TRBV7-9 combines with J gene TRBJ1-2; 9 bases map to TRBD1. The V gene end was trimmed by 6 bases and the J gene end by 4 bases; junction bases not matched to a gene: 12. Looked up from germline, CDR1 is SEHNR and CDR2 is FQNEAQ (reference sequence). The CDR3 totals 16 residues. The CDR3 protein is CASSTSLGQGTYGYTF. In DNA, the CDR3 is TGTGCCAGCAGTACGTCTCTCGGACAGGGGACCTATGGCTACACCTTC.

This rearrangement joins TRBV5-5 to TRBJ1-2; a possible D gene is TRBD1 (5 bases). This CDR3 comprises 13 residues. The germline gives CDR1 SGHKS, CDR2 YYEKEE (reference sequence). V lost 0 bases to trimming and J lost 5 bases, with 8 bases between them. Here the CDR3 reads CASSLVGGYGYTF. CDR3 DNA sequence: TGTGCCAGCAGCTTGGTCGGGGGATATGGCTACACCTTC. Complete variable domain (other parts from reference TRBV5-5 and TRBJ1-2): DAGVTQSPTHLIKTRGQQVTLRCSPISGHKSVSWYQQVLGQGPQFIFQYYEKEERGRGNFPDRFSARQFPNYSSELNVNALLLGDSALYLCASSLVGGYGYTFGSGTRLTVV.

The chain uses TRBV7-7 and TRBJ2-1; 11 bases are shared with TRBD1. CDR1 is SSHAT, CDR2 FNYEAQ, per germline (reference sequence). The trim removed 4 bases at V and 8 bases at J, leaving 13 bases unmatched. The CDR3 is 17 amino acids. CDR3 region: CASSSGIRDRGFHEQFF. In DNA, the CDR3 is TGTGCCAGCAGCTCTGGCATCCGGGACAGGGGGTTCCATGAGCAGTTCTTC.

This clone is a singleton in its sample. The rearrangement uses TRBV28 and TRBJ2-7; D gene ambiguous. V was pared by 6 bases and J by 2 bases, with 17 bases between. The CDR3 totals 15 residues. Germline V gene lookup returns CDR1 MDHEN and CDR2 SYDVKM. The CDR3 region is CASSSLVRLAYEQYF. The CDR3 DNA reads as TGTGCCAGCAGCTCCCTGGTGAGGTTAGCCTACGAGCAGTACTTC.

In nucleotides, the CDR3 is TGCGCCAGCAGCCAAGACATATCCACAGATACGCAGTATTTT. Translating it yields CASSQDISTDTQYF. The chain links TRBV4-1 to TRBJ2-3, with D unclear. The CDR3 has 14 residues. V was shortened by 0 bases and J by 2 bases, with 6 bases between the two germline ends. Looked up from germline, CDR1 is MGHRA and CDR2 is YSYEKL.

This chain connects TRBV3-1 (or the pseudogene TRBV3-2) to TRBJ2-1, with 10 nucleotides matching TRBD2. Germline lookup yields CDR1 LGHDT and CDR2 YNNKEL (reference sequence). The J segment lost 8 bases and the V segment lost 0 bases, leaving 13 bases of the junction unmatched. The length of the CDR3 is 18 residues. The CDR3 here is CASSQDKLAGVIGDEQFF. CDR3 bases: TGTGCCAGCAGCCAAGATAAGCTAGCGGGAGTCATAGGGGATGAGCAGTTCTTC.

This chain joins TRBV7-9 and TRBJ1-1; weak D call: TRBD1 (5 bases). The CDR3 totals 12 residues. Germline CDR1 reads SEHNR; CDR2 reads FQNEAQ (reference sequence). The germline V and J ends were trimmed by 4 bases and 3 bases, with 6 bases remaining between them. CDR3 loop: CASSWDDTEAFF. The CDR3 region has the DNA TGTGCCAGCAGCTGGGACGACACTGAAGCTTTCTTT.

The V call is TRBV10-3, the J call TRBJ1-1; 7 positions agree with TRBD1. CDR1 is ENHRY and CDR2 is SYGVKD in the germline V gene. V lost 3 bases to trimming and J lost 7 bases; unmatched junction nucleotides: 8. CDR3 size: 14 residues. CDR3 amino acids: CAISDPTGSDEAFF. The DNA for the CDR3 is TGTGCCATCAGTGACCCGACAGGGTCCGATGAAGCTTTCTTT.

This clone has a single count. The chain links TRBV7-2 to TRBJ2-3; D is ambiguous. The CDR3 loop spans 12 amino acids. V lost 8 bases and J lost 5, with 11 bases in between. Germline V CDR1 and CDR2: SGHTA, FQGNSA. DNA of the CDR3: TGTGCCAGCGGCCTCTTGAGAGATACGCAGTATTTT. This gives the protein CASGLLRDTQYF.

This clone was seen a handful of times. The V gene is TRBV5-4, the J gene TRBJ1-2; D might be TRBD1 (5 bases). CDR1 is SGHNT and CDR2 is YYREEE in the germline V gene (reference sequence). CDR3 size: 15 residues. Trimming took 4 bases from V and 3 from J, leaving 16 bases between them. In DNA form, the CDR3 reads TGTGCCAGCAGCCCCGGATCCGACAGTGACTATGGCTACACCTTC. Translating it yields CASSPGSDSDYGYTF. Filled out from reference TRBV5-4 and TRBJ1-2, the complete variable domain reads ETGVTQSPTHLIKTRGQQVTLRCSSQSGHNTVSWYQQALGQGPQFIFQYYREEENGRGNFPPRFSGLQFPNYSSELNVNALELDDSALYLCASSPGSDSDYGYTFGSGTRLTVV.

The chain carries TRBV3-1 (or the pseudogene TRBV3-2) and TRBJ2-7; 9 bases line up with TRBD1. The CDR3 loop spans 14 amino acids. The J segment lost 4 bases and the V segment lost 2 bases, leaving 3 bases of the junction unmatched. Per the germline V gene, CDR1 is LGHDT and CDR2 is YNNKEL (reference sequence). The CDR3, as DNA: TGTGCCAGCAGCCAATACAGGGGGCCGTACGAGCAGTACTTC. It encodes CASSQYRGPYEQYF.

This clone was seen more than once but under ten times. The rearrangement joins TRBV12-5 to TRBJ1-3, with TRBD1 identical over 8 bases. Germline CDR1 LGHNT, CDR2 FRNRAP. The CDR3 consists of 15 residues. V gave up 1 base and J gave up 8 bases; unmatched junction bases: 7. CDR3 amino acids: CASGLAQGQGYTIYF. The CDR3 bases are TGTGCTAGTGGTTTGGCCCAAGGACAGGGCTACACCATATATTTT.

This clone is labeled medium-sized. This chain joins TRBV21-1 and TRBJ1-2. TRBV21-1 constitutes a pseudogene. CDR3 size: 16 residues. The DNA for the CDR3 is TGTGCCAGCAGCAAAAAGAGGGGGGTGCGCTACTATGGCTACACCTTC. This translates into CASSKKRGVRYYGYTF.

This chain links TRBV29-1 with TRBJ1-2; D remains unclear. From germline, CDR1 is SQVTM and CDR2 ANQGSEA. This CDR3 is 12 amino acids long. The ends were cut back, 0 bases at V and 5 bases at J, with 7 bases in the middle. DNA of the CDR3: TGCAGCGTTGAAGATAGGATTTATGGCTACACCTTC. Protein: CSVEDRIYGYTF.

This rearrangement joins TRBV6-2 or TRBV6-3 to TRBJ2-7; no clear D. V was pared by 2 bases and J by 4 bases, with 6 bases between. The CDR3 runs to 12 residues. The germline V gene encodes CDR1 MNHEY and CDR2 SVGEGT. CDR3 in amino acids: CASSYREYEQYF. CDR3 in DNA: TGTGCCAGCAGTTACAGAGAATACGAGCAGTACTTC.

The chain combines TRBV19 with TRBJ2-6, with TRBD2 identical over 7 bases. The length of the CDR3 is 15 residues. Trimming removed 4 bases from V and 0 bases from J; junction bases left unmatched: 0. The germline CDR1 and CDR2 sequences are LNHDA and SQIVND (reference sequence). CDR3 protein: CASSRGGSGANVLTF. The CDR3 DNA sequence: TGTGCCAGTAGTAGGGGGGGCTCTGGGGCCAACGTCCTGACTTTC.

The rearrangement uses TRBV7-9 and TRBJ1-1, with D perhaps TRBD1 (5 bases). The CDR3 runs 14 residues. Germline-derived CDR1 and CDR2 are SEHNR and FQNEAQ (reference sequence). V was clipped by 5 bases and J by 6 bases, with 16 bases between them. The CDR3 loop reads CASSQTSDRSEAFF. The CDR3 DNA is TGTGCCAGCAGCCAAACCTCAGACAGATCTGAAGCTTTCTTT.

The chain recombines TRBV19 with TRBJ2-1; no definite D call. V was shortened by 8 bases and J by 0 bases, with 8 bases between the two germline ends. CDR1 and CDR2 from the germline V gene are LNHDA and SQIVND (reference sequence). The CDR3 spans 13 residues. The CDR3 DNA follows: TGTGCCAGTTCCTCCGGCTCCTACAATGAGCAGTTCTTC. It codes for CASSSGSYNEQFF.

This rearrangement joins TRBV21-1 to TRBJ2-1; the table names TRBD2, a call not compared with the DNA. TRBV21-1 is a pseudogene locus. This CDR3 contains 17 residues. The DNA of the CDR3 is TGTGCCAGCAGCAAAGAGCGGCTAGCGGACTCCTACAATGAGCAGTTCTTC. Translating gives CASSKERLADSYNEQFF.

The chain uses TRBV7-2 and TRBJ1-1, with D perhaps matching TRBD1 (6 bases). V was shortened by 7 bases and J by 3 bases, with 18 bases between the two germline ends. The CDR3 runs to 15 residues. The V gene's germline CDR1 is SGHTA and CDR2 FQGNSA. The CDR3 region has the DNA TGTGCCAGCACCCTCCATAGGGGGGGCGACACTGAAGCTTTCTTT. This sequence encodes CASTLHRGGDTEAFF.